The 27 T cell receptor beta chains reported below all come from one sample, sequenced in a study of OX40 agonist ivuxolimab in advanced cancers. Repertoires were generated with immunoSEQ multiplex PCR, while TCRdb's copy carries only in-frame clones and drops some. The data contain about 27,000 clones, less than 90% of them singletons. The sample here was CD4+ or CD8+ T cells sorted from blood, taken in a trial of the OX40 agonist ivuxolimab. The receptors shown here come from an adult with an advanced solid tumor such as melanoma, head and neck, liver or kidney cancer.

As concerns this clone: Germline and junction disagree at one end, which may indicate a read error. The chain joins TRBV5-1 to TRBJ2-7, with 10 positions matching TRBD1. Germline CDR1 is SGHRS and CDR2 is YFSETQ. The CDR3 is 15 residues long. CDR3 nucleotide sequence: TGCGCCAGCAGCCCCGAAGGGACAGGGGTCTACGAGCAGCACTTC. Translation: CASSPEGTGVYEQHF.

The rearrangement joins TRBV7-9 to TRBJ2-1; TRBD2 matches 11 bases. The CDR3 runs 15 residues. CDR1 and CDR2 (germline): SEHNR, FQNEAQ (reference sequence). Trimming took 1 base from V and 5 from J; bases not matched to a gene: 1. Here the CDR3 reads CASSLETSGDNEQFF. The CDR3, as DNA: TGTGCCAGCAGCTTAGAGACTAGCGGGGACAATGAGCAGTTCTTC.

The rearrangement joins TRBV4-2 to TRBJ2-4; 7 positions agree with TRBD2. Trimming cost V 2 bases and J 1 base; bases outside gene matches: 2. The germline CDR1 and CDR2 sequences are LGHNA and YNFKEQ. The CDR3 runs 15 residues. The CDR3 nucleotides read TGTGCCAGCAGCCAATACGGGGGGGCCAAAAACATTCAGTACTTC. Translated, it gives CASSQYGGAKNIQYF.

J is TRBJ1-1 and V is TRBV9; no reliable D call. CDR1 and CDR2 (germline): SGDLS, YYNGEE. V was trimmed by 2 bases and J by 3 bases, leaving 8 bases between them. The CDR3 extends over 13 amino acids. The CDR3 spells CASSVGRYTEAFF. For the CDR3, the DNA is TGTGCCAGCAGCGTCGGCCGATACACTGAAGCTTTCTTT.

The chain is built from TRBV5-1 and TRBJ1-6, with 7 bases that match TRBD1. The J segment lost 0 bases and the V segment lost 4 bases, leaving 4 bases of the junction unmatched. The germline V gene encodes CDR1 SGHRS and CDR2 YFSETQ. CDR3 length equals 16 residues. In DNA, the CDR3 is TGCGCCAGCAGCCCCGACAGGGCCTCCTATAATTCACCCCTCCACTTT. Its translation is CASSPDRASYNSPLHF.

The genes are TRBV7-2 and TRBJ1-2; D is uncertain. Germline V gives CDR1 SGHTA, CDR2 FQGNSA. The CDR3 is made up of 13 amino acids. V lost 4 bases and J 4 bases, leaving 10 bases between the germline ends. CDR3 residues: CASSSDQVYGYTF. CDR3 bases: TGTGCCAGCAGCTCTGACCAGGTCTATGGCTACACCTTC.

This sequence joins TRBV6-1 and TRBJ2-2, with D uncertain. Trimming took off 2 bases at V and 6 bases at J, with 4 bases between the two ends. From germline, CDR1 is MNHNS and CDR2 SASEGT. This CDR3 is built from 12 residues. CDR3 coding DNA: TGTGCCAGCAGTGAATTCGCCGGGGAGCTGTTTTTT. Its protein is CASSEFAGELFF.

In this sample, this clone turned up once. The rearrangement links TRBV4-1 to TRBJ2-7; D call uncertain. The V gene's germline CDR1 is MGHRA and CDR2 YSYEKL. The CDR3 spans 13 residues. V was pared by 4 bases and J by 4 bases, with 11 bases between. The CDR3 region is CASSPSPEYEQYF. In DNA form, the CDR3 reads TGCGCCAGCAGCCCGTCCCCTGAGTACGAGCAGTACTTC.

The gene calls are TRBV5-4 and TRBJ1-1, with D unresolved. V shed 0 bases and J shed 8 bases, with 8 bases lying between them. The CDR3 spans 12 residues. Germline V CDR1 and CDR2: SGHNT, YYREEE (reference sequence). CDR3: CASSLGPKEAFF. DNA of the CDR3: TGTGCCAGCAGCTTGGGACCAAAGGAAGCTTTCTTT.

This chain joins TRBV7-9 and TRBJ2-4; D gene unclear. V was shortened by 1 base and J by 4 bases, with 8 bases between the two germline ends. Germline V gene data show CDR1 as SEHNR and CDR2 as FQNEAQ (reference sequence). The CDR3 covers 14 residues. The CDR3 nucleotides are TGTGCCAGCAGCTTAGTAGGAGTAAAAAACATTCAGTACTTC. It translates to CASSLVGVKNIQYF.

The CDR3: CASSFDLVRTSGGQPQHF. CDR3 DNA: TGTGCCAGCAGTTTTGATTTGGTTCGAACATCTGGGGGTCAGCCCCAGCATTTT. This sequence joins TRBV28 and TRBJ1-5, with D perhaps TRBD1 (5 bases). V lost 3 bases and J 6 bases, leaving 24 bases between the germline ends. Germline CDR1 and CDR2: MDHEN and SYDVKM. CDR3 length: 18 residues.

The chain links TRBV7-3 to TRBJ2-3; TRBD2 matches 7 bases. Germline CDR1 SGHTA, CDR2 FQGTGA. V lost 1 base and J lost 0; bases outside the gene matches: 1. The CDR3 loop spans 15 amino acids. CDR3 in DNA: TGTGCCAGCAGCTTAAAAGCGGGGAGCACAGATACGCAGTATTTT. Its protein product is CASSLKAGSTDTQYF.

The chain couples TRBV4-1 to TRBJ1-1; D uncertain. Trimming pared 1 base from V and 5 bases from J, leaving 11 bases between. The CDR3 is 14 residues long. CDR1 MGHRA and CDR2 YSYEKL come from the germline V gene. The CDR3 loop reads CASSQGIMGTEAFF. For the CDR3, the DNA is TGCGCCAGCAGCCAAGGCATAATGGGTACTGAAGCTTTCTTT.

The CDR3 is CASSYPNTGELFF. The CDR3 DNA reads TGTGCCAGCAGTTACCCTAACACCGGGGAGCTGTTTTTT. The V call is TRBV6-5, the J call TRBJ2-2; D is unclear. V was shortened by 2 bases and J by 2 bases, with 3 bases between the two germline ends. CDR1 is MNHEY, CDR2 SVGAGI, per germline. The CDR3 runs to 13 residues.

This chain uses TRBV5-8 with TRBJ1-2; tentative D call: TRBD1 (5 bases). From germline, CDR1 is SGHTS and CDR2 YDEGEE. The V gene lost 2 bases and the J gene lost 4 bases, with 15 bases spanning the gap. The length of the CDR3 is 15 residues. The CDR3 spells CASSLASGTGYGYTF. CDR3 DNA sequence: TGTGCCAGCAGCTTAGCATCCGGGACCGGCTATGGCTACACCTTC.

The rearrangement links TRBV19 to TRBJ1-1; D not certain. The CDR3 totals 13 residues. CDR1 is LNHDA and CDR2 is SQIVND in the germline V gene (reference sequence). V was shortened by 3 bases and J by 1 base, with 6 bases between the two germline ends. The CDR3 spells CASSMYRNTEAFF. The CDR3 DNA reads TGTGCCAGTAGTATGTACAGGAACACTGAAGCTTTCTTT.

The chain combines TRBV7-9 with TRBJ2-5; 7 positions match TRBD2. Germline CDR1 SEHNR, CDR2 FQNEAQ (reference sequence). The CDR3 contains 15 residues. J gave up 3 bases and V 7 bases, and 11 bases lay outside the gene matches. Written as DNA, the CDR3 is TGTGCCAGCACCCGAAGCGGGAACCTAAAAGAGACCCAGTACTTC. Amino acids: CASTRSGNLKETQYF.

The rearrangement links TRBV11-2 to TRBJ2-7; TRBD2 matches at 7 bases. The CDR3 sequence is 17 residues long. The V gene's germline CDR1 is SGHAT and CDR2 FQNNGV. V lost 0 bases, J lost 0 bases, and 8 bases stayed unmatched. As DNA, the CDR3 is TGTGCCAGCAGCTTAGATGACCAGCGGGGCTACTCCTACGAGCAGTACTTC. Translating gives CASSLDDQRGYSYEQYF.

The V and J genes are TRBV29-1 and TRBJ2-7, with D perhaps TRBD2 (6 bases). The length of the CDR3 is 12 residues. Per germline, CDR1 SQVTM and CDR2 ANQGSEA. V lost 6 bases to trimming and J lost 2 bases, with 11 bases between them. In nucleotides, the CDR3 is TGCAGCGTGGAGGAGGGGACCTACGAGCAGTACTTC. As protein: CSVEEGTYEQYF.

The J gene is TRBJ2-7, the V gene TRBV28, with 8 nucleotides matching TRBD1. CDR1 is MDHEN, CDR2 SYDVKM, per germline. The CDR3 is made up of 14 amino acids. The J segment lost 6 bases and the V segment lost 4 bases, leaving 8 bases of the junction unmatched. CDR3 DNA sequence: TGTGCCAGCAGTTGGACAGGGCTGGGCGTCGAGCAGTACTTC. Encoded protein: CASSWTGLGVEQYF.

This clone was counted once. The CDR3 spells CASSYDPSGGADTQYF. In DNA form, the CDR3 reads TGTGCCAGCAGTTACGATCCCAGCGGGGGGGCAGATACGCAGTATTTT. V usage is TRBV6-5 and J usage is TRBJ2-3, with TRBD2 matching over 10 bases. Germline loops: CDR1 MNHEY, CDR2 SVGAGI. The CDR3 is 16 residues long. J was trimmed by 4 bases and V by 2 bases; bases with no gene match: 6.

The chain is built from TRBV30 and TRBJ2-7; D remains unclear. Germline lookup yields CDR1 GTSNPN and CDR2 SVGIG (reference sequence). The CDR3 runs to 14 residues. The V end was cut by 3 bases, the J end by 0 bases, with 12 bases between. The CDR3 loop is CAWRVLGSSYEQYF. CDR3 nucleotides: TGTGCCTGGAGGGTCCTCGGGTCCTCCTACGAGCAGTACTTC.

As DNA, the CDR3 is TGTGCCAGCAGCGTTCAAGGACAGGGAGGGGACGAGCAGTACTTC. Translation: CASSVQGQGGDEQYF. J is TRBJ2-7 and V is TRBV9, with a possible D match to TRBD1 (8 bases). Trimming shortened V by 2 bases and J by 5 bases, and 17 bases separated the two germline ends. The CDR3 totals 15 residues. Germline CDR1 reads SGDLS; CDR2 reads YYNGEE.

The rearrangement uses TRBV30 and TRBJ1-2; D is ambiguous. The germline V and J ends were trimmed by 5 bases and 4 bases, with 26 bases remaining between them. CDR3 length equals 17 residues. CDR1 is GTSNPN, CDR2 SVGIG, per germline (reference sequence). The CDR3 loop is CAWDDRERFSKGYGYTF. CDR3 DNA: TGTGCCTGGGATGACCGGGAGCGATTTTCGAAGGGCTATGGCTACACCTTC.

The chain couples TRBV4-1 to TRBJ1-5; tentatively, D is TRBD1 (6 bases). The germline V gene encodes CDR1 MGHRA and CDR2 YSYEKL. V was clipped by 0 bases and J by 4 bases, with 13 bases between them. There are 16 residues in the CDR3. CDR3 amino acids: CASSQDSGTMNQPQHF. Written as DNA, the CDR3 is TGCGCCAGCAGCCAAGACTCCGGGACAATGAATCAGCCCCAGCATTTT.

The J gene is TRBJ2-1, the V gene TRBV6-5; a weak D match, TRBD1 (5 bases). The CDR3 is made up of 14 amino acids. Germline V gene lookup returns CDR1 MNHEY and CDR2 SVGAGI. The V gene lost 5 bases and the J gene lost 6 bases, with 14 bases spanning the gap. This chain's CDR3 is CASSPTRVPNEQFF. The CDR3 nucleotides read TGTGCCAGCAGTCCCACCAGGGTTCCCAATGAGCAGTTCTTC.

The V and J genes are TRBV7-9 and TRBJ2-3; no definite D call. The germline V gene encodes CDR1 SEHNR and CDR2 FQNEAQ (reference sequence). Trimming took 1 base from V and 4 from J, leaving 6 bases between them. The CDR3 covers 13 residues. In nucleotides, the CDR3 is TGTGCCAGCAGCTTAGTTGGGGCAGATACGCAGTATTTT. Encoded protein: CASSLVGADTQYF. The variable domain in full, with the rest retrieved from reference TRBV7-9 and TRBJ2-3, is DTGVSQNPRHKITKRGQNVTFRCDPISEHNRLYWYRQTLGQGPEFLTYFQNEAQLEKSRLLSDRFSAERPKGSFSTLEIQRTEQGDSAMYLCASSLVGADTQYFGPGTRLTVL.